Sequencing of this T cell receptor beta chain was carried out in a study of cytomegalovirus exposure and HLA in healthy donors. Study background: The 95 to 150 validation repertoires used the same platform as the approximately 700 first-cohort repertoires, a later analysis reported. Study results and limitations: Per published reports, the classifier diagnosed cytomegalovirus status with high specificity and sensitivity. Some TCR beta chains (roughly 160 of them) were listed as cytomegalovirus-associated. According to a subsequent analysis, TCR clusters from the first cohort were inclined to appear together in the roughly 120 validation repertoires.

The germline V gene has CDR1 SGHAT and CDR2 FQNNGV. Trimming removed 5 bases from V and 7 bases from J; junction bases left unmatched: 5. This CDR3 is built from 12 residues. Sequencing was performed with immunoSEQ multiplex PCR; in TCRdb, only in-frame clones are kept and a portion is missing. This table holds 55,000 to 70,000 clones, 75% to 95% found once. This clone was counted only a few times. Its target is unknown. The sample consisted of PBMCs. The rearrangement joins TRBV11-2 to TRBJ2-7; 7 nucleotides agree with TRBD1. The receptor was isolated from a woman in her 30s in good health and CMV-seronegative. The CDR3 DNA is TGTGCCAGCAGCAGTACAGGGGTTGAGCAGTACTTC. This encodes CASSSTGVEQYF.